The 32 T cell receptor beta chains below come from one sample, sequenced in a study of radiotherapy plus CTLA-4 blockade in lung cancer. The protocol was immunoSEQ multiplex PCR, while the TCRdb copy is restricted to in-frame clones and leaves out a portion. The data hold around 38,000 clones, with 65% to 90% observed a single time. Sequences were derived from peripheral blood, sampled from a patient treated with radiotherapy plus ipilimumab. All receptors come from a human donor with non-small cell lung cancer whose response to radiotherapy plus ipilimumab could not be evaluated.

The chain recombines TRBV6-1 with TRBJ1-1, with D unresolved. V was trimmed by 7 bases and J by 0 bases, leaving 12 bases between them. In germline, CDR1 is MNHNS, CDR2 SASEGT. The CDR3 totals 14 residues. The CDR3 nucleotides are TGTGCCAGCAAGGAGGTGGGATTGAACACTGAAGCTTTCTTT. Amino acids: CASKEVGLNTEAFF.

The chain recombines TRBV11-2 with TRBJ2-2; D is perhaps TRBD1 (6 bases). Trimming stripped 1 base from V and 8 bases from J, with 14 bases between. This CDR3 spans 15 amino acids. Per germline, CDR1 SGHAT and CDR2 FQNNGV. This CDR3 is CASSLGLGGRGELFF. DNA for the CDR3: TGTGCCAGCAGCTTAGGTCTTGGGGGCCGGGGGGAGCTGTTTTTT.

CDR3 protein: CASSSGVTMNTEAFF. DNA for the CDR3: TGTGCCAGCAGTTCAGGGGTAACTATGAACACTGAAGCTTTCTTT. The V call is TRBV28, the J call TRBJ1-1; perhaps TRBD1 as D (6 bases). V was clipped by 4 bases and J by 0 bases, with 12 bases between them. Per the germline V gene, CDR1 is MDHEN and CDR2 is SYDVKM. The CDR3 covers 15 residues.

The V gene is TRBV27, the J gene TRBJ2-1, with 8 bases matching TRBD2. Germline assignment: CDR1 MNHEY and CDR2 SMNVEV (reference sequence). The CDR3 is 14 residues long. J gave up 7 bases and V 9 bases, and 11 bases lay outside the gene matches. CDR3 DNA: TGTGCCAGTTGGGGGACTAGAGGGGGGAATGAGCAGTTCTTC. Translated, it gives CASWGTRGGNEQFF.

V gene TRBV6-5 combines with J gene TRBJ2-5; 7 bases align to TRBD1. Judging by the DNA end, TRBJ2-7 fits better; the J call may be wrong. Germline values: CDR1 MNHEY, CDR2 SVGAGI. The CDR3 has 14 residues. The CDR3 sequence is CASSPPGTAYEQYF. CDR3 in DNA: TGTGCCAGCAGCCCTCCCGGGACAGCCTACGAGCAGTACTTC.

This sequence joins TRBV19 and TRBJ2-2; 11 bases line up with TRBD2. CDR3 size: 16 residues. Germline V gives CDR1 LNHDA, CDR2 SQIVND (reference sequence). Trimming took 6 bases from V and 5 from J; bases not matched to a gene: 8. Written as DNA, the CDR3 is TGTGCCAGTAGGGCCGGGACTAGCGGAATAACCGGGGAGCTGTTTTTT. Translated, it gives CASRAGTSGITGELFF.

The rearrangement uses TRBV20-1 and TRBJ2-7; D is undetermined. This CDR3 comprises 11 residues. Germline V lookup: CDR1 DFQATT, CDR2 SNEGSKA (reference sequence). V was shortened by 2 bases and J by 7 bases, with 9 bases between the two germline ends. The CDR3 DNA reads as TGCAGTGCTAGACCCAGAATGGAGCAGTACTTC. Protein product: CSARPRMEQYF.

The chain is built from TRBV29-1 and TRBJ1-1; D gene uncertain. V lost 2 bases, J lost 5 bases, and 6 bases lay in between. CDR1 and CDR2 from the germline V gene are SQVTM and ANQGSEA. CDR3 length: 11 amino acids. CDR3 bases: TGCAGCGTTGAAACCAGGACTGAAGCTTTCTTT. Amino acids: CSVETRTEAFF. Filled out from reference TRBV29-1 and TRBJ1-1, the complete variable domain reads SAVISQKPSRDICQRGTSLTIQCQVDSQVTMMFWYRQQPGQSLTLIATANQGSEATYESGFVIDKFPISRPNLTFSTLTVSNMSPEDSSIYLCSVETRTEAFFGQGTRLTVV.

V and J are TRBV7-9 and TRBJ2-7; TRBD1 matches at 8 bases. The CDR3 is 13 amino acids. The J segment lost 6 bases and the V segment lost 4 bases, leaving 5 bases of the junction unmatched. Germline-derived CDR1 and CDR2 are SEHNR and FQNEAQ (reference sequence). The CDR3 DNA follows: TGTGCCAGCAGCTCCAGGACAGGGCGCGAGCAGTACTTC. Residues: CASSSRTGREQYF.

V is TRBV29-1 and J is TRBJ2-7, with TRBD2 matching over 7 bases. The V gene's germline CDR1 is SQVTM and CDR2 ANQGSEA. This CDR3 spans 11 amino acids. V lost 5 bases to trimming and J lost 5 bases; unmatched junction nucleotides: 3. The CDR3 sequence is CSVPGRDEQYF. For the CDR3, the DNA is TGCAGCGTTCCTGGGAGGGACGAGCAGTACTTC.

The chain employs TRBV7-9 and TRBJ2-1, with 8 bases aligning to TRBD2. CDR1 is SEHNR, CDR2 FQNEAQ, per germline (reference sequence). The CDR3 sequence is 16 residues long. The junction had 2 bases not matched to a gene; V was cut back by 1 base and J by 0 bases. As DNA, the CDR3 is TGTGCCAGCAGCTTAGTAGGGACTAGCTCCTACAATGAGCAGTTCTTC. The encoded protein is CASSLVGTSSYNEQFF.

This chain connects TRBV2 to TRBJ2-7, with D hard to call. This CDR3 contains 12 residues. Between the trimmed V and J ends, which lost 9 bases and 2 bases, there was a span of 11 bases. CDR1 is SNHLY and CDR2 is FYNNEI in the germline V gene. In nucleotides, the CDR3 is TGTGCCAGTTCCCAAAGCACCTACGAGCAGTACTTC. Its translation: CASSQSTYEQYF.

The chain couples TRBV7-2 to TRBJ1-5, with D unclear. This CDR3 is built from 12 residues. Germline V CDR1 and CDR2: SGHTA, FQGNSA. The V end was cut by 3 bases, the J end by 4 bases, with 4 bases between. CDR3 protein: CASSFFNQPQHF. In nucleotides, the CDR3 is TGTGCCAGCAGCTTCTTTAATCAGCCCCAGCATTTT.

The chain is built from TRBV10-2 and TRBJ2-1, with 7 bases lining up with TRBD1. This CDR3 is 17 amino acids long. The V gene's germline CDR1 is WSHSY and CDR2 SAAADI. The ends lost 6 bases at V and 2 bases at J; junction bases unmatched: 13. CDR3 loop: CASRDLKRGRPYNEQFF. The CDR3, as DNA: TGCGCCAGCAGAGACCTTAAGAGGGGGCGTCCCTACAATGAGCAGTTCTTC.

The CDR3 DNA reads TGTGCCAGCAGTACCTACCACGGGACTAGCGGGAGGGGCCCCTACGAGCAGTACTTC. It codes for CASSTYHGTSGRGPYEQYF. The chain recombines TRBV27 with TRBJ2-7; TRBD2 matches 16 bases. The length of the CDR3 is 19 residues. Per germline, CDR1 MNHEY and CDR2 SMNVEV (reference sequence). Germline trimming cut 5 bases from V and 2 bases from J; bases unmatched to any gene: 12.

In its sample, this clone was seen once. The V gene is TRBV7-9, the J gene TRBJ2-3; TRBD2 aligns across 11 bases. Germline V gene lookup returns CDR1 SEHNR and CDR2 FQNEAQ (reference sequence). The CDR3 sequence is 17 residues long. Losses at the gene ends were 1 base for V and 5 bases for J; bases not matched to a gene: 8. The CDR3 sequence is CASSLGVLAGGLDTQYF. CDR3 nucleotides: TGTGCCAGCAGCTTAGGGGTCCTAGCGGGGGGCCTAGATACGCAGTATTTT.

Only one count was recorded for this clone. The chain uses TRBV10-2 and TRBJ1-2; no definite D call. With 7 bases removed from V and 4 bases from J, the gap between germline ends came to 13 bases. From germline, CDR1 is WSHSY and CDR2 SAAADI. The CDR3 spans 13 residues. CDR3 protein: CASTERGFYGYTF. CDR3 nucleotides: TGCGCCAGCACCGAGAGAGGATTCTATGGCTACACCTTC.

The CDR3 DNA reads TGTGCCAGCAGCTTTAGGGAGGGGCGAGGCTATGGCTACACCTTC. Translation gives CASSFREGRGYGYTF. The chain joins TRBV7-8 to TRBJ1-2; D perhaps matches TRBD1 (5 bases). CDR1 is SGHVS and CDR2 is FQNEAQ in the germline V gene. The CDR3 contains 15 residues. Trimming removed 3 bases from V and 4 bases from J, with 15 bases in between.

The chain recombines TRBV5-1 with TRBJ2-5; 10 bases agree with TRBD2. The CDR3 is made up of 16 amino acids. V shed 4 bases and J 4 bases; nucleotides not matched to a gene: 10. CDR1 is SGHRS, CDR2 YFSETQ, per germline. The CDR3 loop is CASSPRTSGSGETQYF. The CDR3 bases are TGCGCCAGCAGCCCCCGGACTAGCGGTTCTGGAGAGACCCAGTACTTC.

V and J are TRBV27 and TRBJ1-1; D call uncertain. Trimming pared 8 bases from V and 6 bases from J, leaving 10 bases between. Germline CDR1 is MNHEY and CDR2 is SMNVEV (reference sequence). The CDR3 consists of 11 residues. CDR3 DNA sequence: TGTGCCAGCCTCAGAGGCGCTGAAGCTTTCTTT. Its protein product is CASLRGAEAFF.

The chain carries TRBV5-1 and TRBJ2-7; 11 bases align to TRBD1. J was trimmed by 1 base and V by 4 bases; bases with no gene match: 4. From germline, CDR1 is SGHRS and CDR2 YFSETQ. The CDR3 has 15 residues. CDR3 sequence (DNA): TGCGCCAGCAGCCGGTGGGACAGGGGGTCCTACGAGCAGTACTTC. Its translation is CASSRWDRGSYEQYF. Complete variable domain (other parts from reference TRBV5-1 and TRBJ2-7): KAGVTQTPRYLIKTRGQQVTLSCSPISGHRSVSWYQQTPGQGLQFLFEYFSETQRNKGNFPGRFSGRQFSNSRSEMNVSTLELGDSALYLCASSRWDRGSYEQYFGPGTRLTVT.

This chain connects TRBV28 to TRBJ1-3; 9 nucleotides align to TRBD1. Germline CDR1 reads MDHEN; CDR2 reads SYDVKM. V was pared by 3 bases and J by 4 bases, with 4 bases of the junction left unmatched. This CDR3 is built from 15 residues. CDR3 sequence: CASSLGTGTGNTIYF. CDR3 coding DNA: TGTGCCAGCAGTTTGGGGACAGGGACGGGAAACACCATATATTTT. Looking up the rest from reference TRBV28 and TRBJ1-3 gives the full variable domain: DVKVTQSSRYLVKRTGEKVFLECVQDMDHENMFWYRQDPGLGLRLIYFSYDVKMKEKGDIPEGYSVSREKKERFSLILESASTNQTSMYLCASSLGTGTGNTIYFGEGSWLTVV.

This clone occurred once. The chain is built from TRBV5-1 and TRBJ1-1; D unclear. This CDR3 region has 13 residues. V gave up 0 bases and J gave up 6 bases, with 9 bases separating them. The V gene's germline CDR1 is SGHRS and CDR2 YFSETQ. The CDR3 coding sequence is TGCGCCAGCAGCTTGGAGAGGGCGGCTGAAGCTTTCTTT. Translating it yields CASSLERAAEAFF.

The chain carries TRBV5-1 and TRBJ2-1; D is possibly TRBD2 (6 bases). This CDR3 is 16 amino acids long. Germline CDR1 reads SGHRS; CDR2 reads YFSETQ. The V end lost 6 bases, the J end lost 3 bases, and 19 bases lay between the germline ends. Here the CDR3 DNA reads TGCGCCAGCACCTCTGGGGGGTGGTTTAGCTACAATGAGCAGTTCTTC. This translates into CASTSGGWFSYNEQFF. Full variable domain (remainder filled in from reference TRBV5-1 and TRBJ2-1): KAGVTQTPRYLIKTRGQQVTLSCSPISGHRSVSWYQQTPGQGLQFLFEYFSETQRNKGNFPGRFSGRQFSNSRSEMNVSTLELGDSALYLCASTSGGWFSYNEQFFGPGTRLTVL.

The chain is built from TRBV11-3 and TRBJ2-7; TRBD1 agrees at 11 bases. The germline CDR1 and CDR2 sequences are SGHNT and YENEEA. V shed 6 bases and J 4 bases; nucleotides not matched to a gene: 8. The CDR3 consists of 15 residues. The chain's CDR3 is CASRSRTGGRYEQYF. As DNA, the CDR3 is TGTGCCAGCAGATCTAGGACAGGGGGCAGGTACGAGCAGTACTTC.

This clone was recorded at least ten times. The rearrangement uses TRBV11-2 and TRBJ2-3, with TRBD1 identical over 9 bases. The CDR3 covers 15 residues. The V and J ends lost 5 bases and 2 bases, in that order; junction bases with no gene match: 5. Germline CDR1 SGHAT, CDR2 FQNNGV. The CDR3 region is CASSRTGVVTDTQYF. The CDR3 nucleotides are TGTGCCAGCAGCCGGACAGGGGTTGTCACAGATACGCAGTATTTT. The full variable domain, completed using reference TRBV11-2 and TRBJ2-3, is EAGVAQSPRYKIIEKRQSVAFWCNPISGHATLYWYQQILGQGPKLLIQFQNNGVVDDSQLPKDRFSAERLKGVDSTLKIQPAKLEDSAVYLCASSRTGVVTDTQYFGPGTRLTVL.

This chain links TRBV29-1 with TRBJ1-3; D is ambiguous. Germline assignment: CDR1 SQVTM and CDR2 ANQGSEA. V lost 4 bases to trimming and J lost 2 bases, with 15 bases between them. The CDR3 extends over 15 amino acids. CDR3 bases: TGCAGCGTTGCCCTGGCGGGGTTGGCTGGAAACACCATATATTTT. It specifies CSVALAGLAGNTIYF.

This chain connects TRBV6-5 to TRBJ1-1; D is unresolved. This CDR3 region has 13 residues. Germline lookup yields CDR1 MNHEY and CDR2 SVGAGI. The germline V and J ends were trimmed by 7 bases and 4 bases, with 13 bases remaining between them. The CDR3 spells CASMDGRSTEAFF. In DNA, the CDR3 is TGTGCCAGCATGGACGGGAGGTCCACTGAAGCTTTCTTT.

The V and J genes are TRBV6-6 and TRBJ2-7; TRBD2 might be the D (6 bases). Per germline, CDR1 MNHNY and CDR2 SVGAGI (reference sequence). V was cut by 4 bases and J by 6 bases, with 13 bases left in between. This CDR3 is built from 13 residues. The CDR3 bases are TGTGCCAGCAGTTGGAGGGAAGAGGTCGAGCAGTACTTC. Its protein product is CASSWREEVEQYF.

The V gene is TRBV7-2, the J gene TRBJ1-5; 7 bases are a match to TRBD1. Trimming cost V 5 bases and J 0 bases; bases outside gene matches: 1. Germline V gives CDR1 SGHTA, CDR2 FQGNSA. This CDR3 comprises 14 residues. CDR3 residues: CASSRDSSNQPQHF. The CDR3 DNA sequence: TGTGCCAGCAGCCGGGACAGTAGCAATCAGCCCCAGCATTTT.

The chain links TRBV19 to TRBJ2-1; D perhaps matches TRBD2 (5 bases). The CDR3 covers 14 residues. The V end lost 7 bases, the J end lost 3 bases, and 13 bases lay between the germline ends. The germline V gene has CDR1 LNHDA and CDR2 SQIVND (reference sequence). The CDR3 protein is CASNGPRDYNEQFF. The CDR3 nucleotides read TGTGCCAGTAATGGGCCGAGGGACTACAATGAGCAGTTCTTC.

The V call is TRBV7-2, the J call TRBJ1-5; 7 bases are shared with TRBD1. Per germline, CDR1 SGHTA and CDR2 FQGNSA. The CDR3 has 15 residues. Germline trimming cut 2 bases from V and 7 bases from J; bases unmatched to any gene: 8. CDR3: CASSLSTGVMQPQHF. CDR3 nucleotide sequence: TGTGCCAGCAGCTTATCAACAGGGGTTATGCAGCCCCAGCATTTT.